This T cell receptor beta chain was captured by sequencing in a study of blood T cell repertoires in COVID-19. For the study at large: The United States, Italy and Spain provided the acute and convalescent COVID-19 samples. The analysed material was cDNA or gDNA that came from T cells, B-cell-depleted T cells, or PBMCs.

Between the trimmed V and J ends, which lost 6 bases and 3 bases, there was a span of 11 bases. Germline V gene sequence: CDR1 MNHEY, CDR2 SVGAGI. CDR3 length: 13 residues. In this sample, this clone turned up once. As handled by the study authors: By means of reference gene primer amplification, nucleated cell counts were estimated. The repertoire was sequenced with immunoSEQ multiplex PCR; TCRdb's copy has only in-frame clones and lacks some. V and J calls and clone size follow that table, whereas D and trimming were derived from the DNA. Altogether 300,000 to 400,000 clones are present, more than 75% being singletons, with the ten largest covering around 2.9%.

The sequencing input was peripheral blood. This TCR was recovered from a human donor in a cohort sampled during active COVID-19. V usage is TRBV6-5 and J usage is TRBJ1-1; perhaps TRBD1 as D (5 bases). CDR3 in DNA: TGTGCCAGCAGGGGGGGATGGGACACTGAAGCTTTCTTT. Its protein product is CASRGGWDTEAFF.